This T cell receptor (beta chain) comes out of a study of Graves' ophthalmopathy and Graves' hyperthyroidism. General observations from the study: Ophthalmopathy and stable hyperthyroidism were discriminated by a 13-signature model, with around 88% sensitivity and around 81% specificity. At about 69% sensitivity and approximately 74% specificity, the model predicted progression of the ophthalmopathy.

The study amplified TCR beta CDR3 regions using RNA transcripts. The first-round RT-PCR employed HTBI primers together with the Qiagen OneStep RT-PCR kit. A multiplex PCR was then performed as the second round. Each CDR3 protein gets one entry after TCRdb re-called the multiplex PCR reads with MiXCR. The top ten hold under 3% of the sample, which has hundreds of thousands of distinct CDR3 sequences, roughly 21% seen once. Germline-derived CDR1 and CDR2 are MNHEY and SVGEGT. The CDR3 contains 15 residues. The V segment lost 2 bases and the J segment 3 bases; nucleotides outside the gene matches: 7. This clonotype was picked up many times. Its cognate antigen is unknown.

The chain carries TRBV6-2 or TRBV6-3 and TRBJ2-7; 7 bases fit TRBD1. The receptor was isolated from a woman younger than 35 with stable Graves' hyperthyroidism. The sample taken for sequencing was peripheral blood. As DNA, the CDR3 is TGTGCCAGCAGTTACCTAGGGGGCTACATCTACGAGCAGTACTTC. This encodes CASSYLGGYIYEQYF.